These 4 T cell receptor beta chains were all obtained from the same sample, sequenced in a study of blood T cell repertoires in COVID-19. The assay was immunoSEQ multiplex PCR, and TCRdb's table has in-frame clones only and misses some. The sample holds hundreds of thousands of clones; around 86% are singletons and the top ten take more than 1.3%. Material for sequencing was peripheral blood. Receptor source: a middle-aged woman who had recovered from COVID-19.

V and J are TRBV6-5 and TRBJ2-5; 13 bases agree with TRBD2. CDR1 and CDR2 from the germline V gene are MNHEY and SVGAGI. The V segment lost 7 bases and the J segment 5 bases; nucleotides outside the gene matches: 7. The CDR3 has 15 residues. The DNA of the CDR3 is TGTGCCAGCACTTGGACTAGCGGGGGCCAGGAGACCCAGTACTTC. Its translation: CASTWTSGGQETQYF.

The rearrangement uses TRBV5-1 and TRBJ1-5, with 7 bases aligning to TRBD1. CDR3 size: 16 residues. Germline V gene data show CDR1 as SGHRS and CDR2 as YFSETQ. Germline trimming cut 0 bases from V and 3 bases from J; bases unmatched to any gene: 6. The CDR3 is CASSLEGGPHNQPQHF. Here the CDR3 DNA reads TGCGCCAGCAGCTTGGAAGGGGGCCCCCACAATCAGCCCCAGCATTTT.

The chain employs TRBV3-1 (or the pseudogene TRBV3-2) and TRBJ2-5, with TRBD2 identical over 10 bases. The CDR3 runs to 16 residues. V was pared by 3 bases and J by 0 bases, with 4 bases of the junction left unmatched. In germline, CDR1 is LGHDT, CDR2 YNNKEL (reference sequence). The chain's CDR3 is CASSHSSGGHQETQYF. For the CDR3, the DNA is TGTGCCAGCAGCCACTCTAGCGGGGGACACCAAGAGACCCAGTACTTC.

The gene calls are TRBV29-1 and TRBJ1-2; 7 bases align to TRBD1. J was trimmed by 3 bases and V by 6 bases; bases with no gene match: 10. Germline V gene data show CDR1 as SQVTM and CDR2 as ANQGSEA. The CDR3 is made up of 14 amino acids. CDR3 in amino acids: CSVALGQEDYGYTF. In DNA, the CDR3 is TGCAGCGTCGCGTTAGGACAGGAAGACTATGGCTACACCTTC.